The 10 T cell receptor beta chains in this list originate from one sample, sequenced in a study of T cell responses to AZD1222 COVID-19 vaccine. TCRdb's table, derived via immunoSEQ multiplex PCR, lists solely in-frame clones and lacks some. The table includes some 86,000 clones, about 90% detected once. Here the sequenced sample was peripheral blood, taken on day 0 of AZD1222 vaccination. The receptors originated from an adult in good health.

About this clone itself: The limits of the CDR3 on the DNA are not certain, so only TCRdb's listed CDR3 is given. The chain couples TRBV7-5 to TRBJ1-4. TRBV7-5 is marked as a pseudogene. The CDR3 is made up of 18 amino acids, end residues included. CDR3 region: CARSLGWGRGITNEKLFF.

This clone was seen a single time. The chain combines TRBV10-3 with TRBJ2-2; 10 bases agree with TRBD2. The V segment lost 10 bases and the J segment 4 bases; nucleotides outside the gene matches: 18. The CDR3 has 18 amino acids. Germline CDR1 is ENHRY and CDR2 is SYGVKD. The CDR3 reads CATRLRAGGVEGTGELFF. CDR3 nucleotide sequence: TGTGCCACGAGATTACGAGCGGGAGGGGTCGAAGGCACCGGGGAGCTGTTTTTT.

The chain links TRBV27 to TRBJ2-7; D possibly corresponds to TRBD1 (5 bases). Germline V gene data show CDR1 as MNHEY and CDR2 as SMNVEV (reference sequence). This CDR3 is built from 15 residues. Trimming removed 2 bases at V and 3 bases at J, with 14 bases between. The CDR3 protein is CASSLPNQGVYEQYF. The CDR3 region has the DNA TGTGCCAGCAGTTTACCCAACCAGGGTGTCTACGAGCAGTACTTC.

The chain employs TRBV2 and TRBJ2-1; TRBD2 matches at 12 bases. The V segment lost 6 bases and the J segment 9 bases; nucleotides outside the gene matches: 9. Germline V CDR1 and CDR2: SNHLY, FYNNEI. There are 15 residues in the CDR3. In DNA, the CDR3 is TGTGCCAGCAGACAACTAGCGGGAGGCAGGGGTGAGCAGTTCTTC. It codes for CASRQLAGGRGEQFF. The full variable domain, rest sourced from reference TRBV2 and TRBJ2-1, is EPEVTQTPSHQVTQMGQEVILRCVPISNHLYFYWYRQILGQKVEFLVSFYNNEISEKSEIFDDQFSVERPDGSNFTLKIRSTKLEDSAMYFCASRQLAGGRGEQFFGPGTRLTVL.

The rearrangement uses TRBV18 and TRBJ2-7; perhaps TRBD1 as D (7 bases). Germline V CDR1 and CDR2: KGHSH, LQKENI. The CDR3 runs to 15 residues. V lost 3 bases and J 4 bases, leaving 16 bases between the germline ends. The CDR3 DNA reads TGTGCCAGCTCACCGCTTGCAGGGGGGCGGTACGAGCAGTACTTC. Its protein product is CASSPLAGGRYEQYF. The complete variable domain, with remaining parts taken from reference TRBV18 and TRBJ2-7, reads NAGVMQNPRHLVRRRGQEARLRCSPMKGHSHVYWYRQLPEEGLKFMVYLQKENIIDESGMPKERFSAEFPKEGPSILRIQQVVRGDSAAYFCASSPLAGGRYEQYFGPGTRLTVT.

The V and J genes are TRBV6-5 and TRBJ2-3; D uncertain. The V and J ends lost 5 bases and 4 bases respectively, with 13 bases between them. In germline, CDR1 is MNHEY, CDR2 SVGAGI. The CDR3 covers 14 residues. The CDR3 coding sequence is TGTGCCAGCAGTCCCCTAGTGGGTTCAGATACGCAGTATTTT. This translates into CASSPLVGSDTQYF.

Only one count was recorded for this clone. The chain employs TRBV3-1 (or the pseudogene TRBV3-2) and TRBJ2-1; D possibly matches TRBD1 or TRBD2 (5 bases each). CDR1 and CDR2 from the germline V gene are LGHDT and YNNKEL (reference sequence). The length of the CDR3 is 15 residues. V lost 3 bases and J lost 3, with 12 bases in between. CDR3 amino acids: CASSQGDGIYNEQFF. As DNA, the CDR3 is TGTGCCAGCAGCCAGGGGGACGGAATCTACAATGAGCAGTTCTTC.

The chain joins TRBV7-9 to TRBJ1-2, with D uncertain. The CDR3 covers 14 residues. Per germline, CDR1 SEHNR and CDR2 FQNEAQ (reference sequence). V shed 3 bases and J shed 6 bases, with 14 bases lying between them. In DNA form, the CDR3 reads TGTGCCAGCAGCTTGGGCACCCGTGGGGATGGCTACACCTTC. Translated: CASSLGTRGDGYTF.

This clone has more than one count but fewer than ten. In DNA form, the CDR3 reads TGTGCCAGCAGCTTGCCGGCGGGATCTGGAAACACCATATATTTT. The encoded protein is CASSLPAGSGNTIYF. The chain employs TRBV5-4 and TRBJ1-3; D gene uncertain. Germline V gene sequence: CDR1 SGHNT, CDR2 YYREEE (reference sequence). The ends were cut back, 1 base at V and 1 base at J, with 9 bases in the middle. The CDR3 consists of 15 residues. The full variable domain, in which reference TRBV5-4 and TRBJ1-3 provide the parts outside the CDR3, is ETGVTQSPTHLIKTRGQQVTLRCSSQSGHNTVSWYQQALGQGPQFIFQYYREEENGRGNFPPRFSGLQFPNYSSELNVNALELDDSALYLCASSLPAGSGNTIYFGEGSWLTVV.

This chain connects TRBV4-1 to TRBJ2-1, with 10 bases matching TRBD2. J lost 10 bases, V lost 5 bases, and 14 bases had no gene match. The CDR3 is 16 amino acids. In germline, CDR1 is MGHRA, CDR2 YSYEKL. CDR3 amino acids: CASSSRSLAGFREQFF. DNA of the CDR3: TGCGCCAGCAGCTCAAGGTCACTAGCGGGATTTCGGGAGCAGTTCTTC.